This TCR beta chain originates from a study of T-cell memory formation after mild COVID-19. Study-level points and caveats: A second wave of clones peaked on day 37, and their SARS-CoV-2 specificity went unconfirmed.

Ten or more counts support this clonotype. What it recognizes is unknown. It was 5'RACE with constant-segment primers that produced the TCR alpha and TCR beta cDNA libraries, which carried sample barcodes and UMIs. TCRdb re-called the 5' RACE reads through MiXCR, storing one row per CDR3 protein. This table holds 280,000 or so distinct CDR3 sequences, 8% to 10% found once. Looked up from germline, CDR1 is LGHNA and CDR2 is YNFKEQ. The CDR3 runs to 15 residues. Trimming took 4 bases from V and 1 from J, leaving 10 bases between them. Sequenced: PBMCs or a T cell subset sorted from them (not recorded which). The chain links TRBV4-2 to TRBJ2-2, with D perhaps matching TRBD1 (6 bases). This sequence was found in a man aged 18 to 30 who had mild COVID-19 (a few samples of this study predate the infection). Cell type and time point are not known. CDR3 loop: CASSPPDRNTGELFF. The CDR3 DNA is TGTGCCAGCAGCCCGCCGGACAGGAACACCGGGGAGCTGTTTTTT.